The entry below describes one TCR beta chain. Some clones are missing from TCRdb's copy, which holds only in-frame ones; the method was immunoSEQ multiplex PCR. Among fewer than 40,000 clones listed, around 88% were seen once. These data belong to a study of blood T cell repertoires in COVID-19. The V end lost 2 bases, the J end lost 2 bases, and 10 bases lay between the germline ends. The germline V gene has CDR1 SGHNT and CDR2 YENEEA. The CDR3 has 14 residues. The J gene is TRBJ2-7, the V gene TRBV11-3; unclear D gene. Sequences were obtained from peripheral blood. This receptor was obtained from a woman aged 70-85 years with active COVID-19. The CDR3 sequence: CASSLYAGTYEQYF. CDR3 sequence (DNA): TGTGCCAGCAGCTTATATGCAGGTACCTACGAGCAGTACTTC.